Presented here are 20 T cell receptor beta chains from one specimen sequenced in a study of vaccination effects on CD4 cells after COVID-19. Data came from immunoSEQ multiplex PCR; TCRdb stores just in-frame clones and leaves some out. Found here are about 21,000 clones, over 60% of them singletons; the top ten hold roughly 25%. Antigen specificity for these receptors is unknown. Viral peptide pools were used in the ViraFEST assay to expand antigen-specific CD4+ T cells, and sequencing came afterward. Culture lasted about 10 days before CD4+ T cell isolation. Absence of prior SARS-CoV-2 infection characterized the vaccine recipients, who showed negative nucleocapsid antibodies. The sample here was CD4+ T cells from PBMCs cultured with HCoV-NL63 spike peptides, taken before COVID-19 vaccination. These receptors came from a human donor who received a COVID-19 vaccine.

The V call is TRBV28, the J call TRBJ1-5; D not resolved. The CDR3 spans 14 residues. Trimming cost V 4 bases and J 5 bases, with 12 bases left between them. CDR1 MDHEN and CDR2 SYDVKM come from the germline V gene. The chain's CDR3 is CASSSAMHDQPQHF. CDR3 nucleotides: TGTGCCAGCAGTTCTGCCATGCACGATCAGCCCCAGCATTTT.

The chain employs TRBV2 and TRBJ2-1; D gene unclear. CDR3 length: 12 residues. V was shortened by 0 bases and J by 9 bases, with 6 bases between the two germline ends. Per germline, CDR1 SNHLY and CDR2 FYNNEI. CDR3 sequence reads: CASSEALVEQFF. The CDR3 DNA follows: TGTGCCAGCAGTGAAGCCCTCGTTGAGCAGTTCTTC.

The chain joins TRBV19 to TRBJ1-5; 7 bases agree with TRBD1. The V segment lost 4 bases and the J segment 4 bases; nucleotides outside the gene matches: 4. The CDR3 is made up of 14 amino acids. CDR1 is LNHDA and CDR2 is SQIVND in the germline V gene (reference sequence). Here the CDR3 reads CASSNRGKNQPQHF. CDR3 nucleotides: TGTGCCAGTAGTAACAGGGGAAAGAATCAGCCCCAGCATTTT.

This sequence joins TRBV28 and TRBJ1-5; D gene ambiguous. Germline V lookup: CDR1 MDHEN, CDR2 SYDVKM. The length of the CDR3 is 16 residues. The germline V and J ends were trimmed by 1 base and 0 bases, with 10 bases remaining between them. CDR3 nucleotide sequence: TGTGCCAGCAGTTTATTTGACGGATATAGCAATCAGCCCCAGCATTTT. This encodes CASSLFDGYSNQPQHF.

The rearrangement links TRBV10-2 to TRBJ1-6; 7 positions agree with TRBD1. Trimming took 10 bases from V and 0 from J; bases not matched to a gene: 6. Germline CDR1 reads WSHSY; CDR2 reads SAAADI. The CDR3 spans 15 residues. The DNA for the CDR3 is TGCGCCACACGACAGGGTTCCTCCTATAATTCACCCCTCCACTTT. Protein: CATRQGSSYNSPLHF.

The V and J genes are TRBV9 and TRBJ2-1; TRBD2 is a possible D gene (5 bases). The germline V and J ends were trimmed by 1 base and 5 bases, with 10 bases remaining between them. The V gene's germline CDR1 is SGDLS and CDR2 YYNGEE. The CDR3 spans 14 residues. CDR3 region: CASSVSGTHNEQFF. CDR3 coding DNA: TGTGCCAGCAGCGTAAGCGGAACCCACAATGAGCAGTTCTTC.

This chain joins TRBV9 and TRBJ1-1; D gene unclear. The CDR3 length is 15 residues. V lost 8 bases to trimming and J lost 1 base, with 18 bases between them. Germline CDR1 is SGDLS and CDR2 is YYNGEE. For the CDR3, the DNA is TGTGCCAGTTCTCCCATTTGGCAAGAGAACACTGAAGCTTTCTTT. This encodes CASSPIWQENTEAFF.

This clone is categorized as medium-sized (0.01 to 0.1%). The rearrangement joins TRBV25-1 to TRBJ2-6; a possible D gene is TRBD2 (7 bases). The CDR3 extends over 12 amino acids. CDR1 and CDR2 (germline): MGHDK, SYGVNS. Trimming cost V 7 bases and J 15 bases, with 16 bases left between them. The CDR3 region is CASTGGRGDLTF. For the CDR3, the DNA is TGTGCCAGCACGGGGGGCCGGGGAGACCTGACTTTC. Complete variable domain (other parts from reference TRBV25-1 and TRBJ2-6): EADIYQTPRYLVIGTGKKITLECSQTMGHDKMYWYQQDPGMELHLIHYSYGVNSTEKGDLSSESTVSRIRTEHFPLTLESARPSHTSQYLCASTGGRGDLTFGAGSRLTVL.

This clone has more than one count but fewer than ten. The chain employs TRBV5-1 and TRBJ1-5, with D perhaps TRBD1 (6 bases). This CDR3 is 15 amino acids long. Trimming shortened V by 0 bases and J by 3 bases, and 10 bases separated the two germline ends. The germline V gene has CDR1 SGHRS and CDR2 YFSETQ. CDR3 region: CASSLGQGYNQPQHF. In nucleotides, the CDR3 is TGCGCCAGCAGCTTGGGGCAGGGGTACAATCAGCCCCAGCATTTT.

This chain uses TRBV21-1 with TRBJ2-7; TRBD1 is taken as the D call from the table, unchecked against the DNA. TRBV21-1 is a listed pseudogene. The CDR3 has 16 residues. The CDR3 region has the DNA TGTGCCAGCAGCTCCCGAGGGACGGGACAGCCCACCGAGCAGTACTTC. Translating gives CASSSRGTGQPTEQYF.

V gene TRBV5-1 combines with J gene TRBJ2-7; TRBD2 matches 9 bases. CDR1 is SGHRS and CDR2 is YFSETQ in the germline V gene. CDR3 size: 15 residues. V was clipped by 0 bases and J by 3 bases; unmatched bases: 4. The CDR3 DNA sequence: TGCGCCAGCAGCTTGGCTAGCGGGGCTTACTACGAGCAGTACTTC. The encoded protein is CASSLASGAYYEQYF.

The chain carries TRBV4-2 and TRBJ2-1; a possible D gene is TRBD2 (7 bases). Per the germline V gene, CDR1 is LGHNA and CDR2 is YNFKEQ. CDR3 length: 16 residues. V was clipped by 0 bases and J by 12 bases, with 21 bases between them. The CDR3 DNA follows: TGTGCCAGCAGCCAAGATGGCGCGGGGGCCTATCAGTGGCAGTTCTTC. Protein product: CASSQDGAGAYQWQFF.

The rearrangement links TRBV6-1 to TRBJ2-3, with D perhaps TRBD2 (6 bases). The V and J ends lost 2 bases and 2 bases respectively, with 14 bases between them. CDR3 length: 16 residues. Per germline, CDR1 MNHNS and CDR2 SASEGT. Written as DNA, the CDR3 is TGTGCCAGCAGTGAACGGGGCGGGGCTAACACAGATACGCAGTATTTT. Translated: CASSERGGANTDTQYF.

The chain links TRBV19 to TRBJ2-1; no clear D. The CDR3 extends over 17 amino acids. The V end lost 6 bases, the J end lost 0 bases, and 18 bases lay between the germline ends. Germline CDR1 reads LNHDA; CDR2 reads SQIVND (reference sequence). The CDR3 DNA follows: TGTGCCAGTAGATCCACCGAGCCACCGAGCTCCTACAATGAGCAGTTCTTC. This codes for CASRSTEPPSSYNEQFF. Combining the CDR3 with reference TRBV19 and TRBJ2-1 gives the whole variable domain DGGITQSPKYLFRKEGQNVTLSCEQNLNHDAMYWYRQDPGQGLRLIYYSQIVNDFQKGDIAEGYSVSREKKESFPLTVTSAQKNPTAFYLCASRSTEPPSSYNEQFFGPGTRLTVL.

The chain joins TRBV27 to TRBJ2-7; D is uncertain. V lost 5 bases to trimming and J lost 4 bases, with 18 bases between them. The CDR3 has 15 amino acids. Looked up from germline, CDR1 is MNHEY and CDR2 is SMNVEV (reference sequence). Here the CDR3 reads CASSPFKPVGYEQYF. Here the CDR3 DNA reads TGTGCCAGCAGTCCTTTTAAGCCGGTTGGGTACGAGCAGTACTTC.

The chain employs TRBV28 and TRBJ2-3; 9 nucleotides line up with TRBD1. Germline V CDR1 and CDR2: MDHEN, SYDVKM. This CDR3 region has 15 residues. Unmatched junction bases numbered 5, after V lost 7 bases and J lost 0 bases. The CDR3, as DNA: TGTGCCAGCACCTTAGGGACAGGGAGCACAGATACGCAGTATTTT. The encoded protein is CASTLGTGSTDTQYF.

The chain's CDR3 is CASSSGHDNEQFF. CDR3 sequence (DNA): TGTGCCAGCAGCTCGGGACACGACAATGAGCAGTTCTTC. The chain uses TRBV5-4 and TRBJ2-1, with D perhaps TRBD1 (6 bases). Trimming cost V 3 bases and J 5 bases, with 9 bases left between them. CDR3 length: 13 residues. Germline CDR1 and CDR2: SGHNT and YYREEE (reference sequence).

The chain recombines TRBV30 with TRBJ1-4, with D tentatively TRBD1 (5 bases). This CDR3 spans 16 amino acids. With 0 bases removed from V and 7 bases from J, the gap between germline ends came to 18 bases. From germline, CDR1 is GTSNPN and CDR2 SVGIG (reference sequence). CDR3 nucleotides: TGTGCCTGGAGTGTACGGGGGACTGCCTGGGGTGAAAAACTGTTTTTT. Encoded protein: CAWSVRGTAWGEKLFF.

The V call is TRBV7-3, the J call TRBJ2-5; 9 bases are shared with TRBD2. This CDR3 region has 15 residues. In germline, CDR1 is SGHTA, CDR2 FQGTGA. With V trimmed by 5 bases and J by 2 bases, 6 bases remained unmatched. The CDR3 sequence is CASSVAGASQETQYF. The CDR3 DNA is TGTGCCAGCAGCGTAGCGGGGGCCTCTCAAGAGACCCAGTACTTC.

The rearrangement uses TRBV30 and TRBJ1-6; 8 nucleotides agree with TRBD1. V trimming: 0 bases; J trimming: 8 bases; junction bases outside the gene matches: 6. Per germline, CDR1 GTSNPN and CDR2 SVGIG (reference sequence). The CDR3 loop spans 15 amino acids. This CDR3 is CAWSVLQGADSPLHF. The CDR3 DNA reads TGTGCCTGGAGTGTACTTCAGGGGGCTGATTCACCCCTCCACTTT.